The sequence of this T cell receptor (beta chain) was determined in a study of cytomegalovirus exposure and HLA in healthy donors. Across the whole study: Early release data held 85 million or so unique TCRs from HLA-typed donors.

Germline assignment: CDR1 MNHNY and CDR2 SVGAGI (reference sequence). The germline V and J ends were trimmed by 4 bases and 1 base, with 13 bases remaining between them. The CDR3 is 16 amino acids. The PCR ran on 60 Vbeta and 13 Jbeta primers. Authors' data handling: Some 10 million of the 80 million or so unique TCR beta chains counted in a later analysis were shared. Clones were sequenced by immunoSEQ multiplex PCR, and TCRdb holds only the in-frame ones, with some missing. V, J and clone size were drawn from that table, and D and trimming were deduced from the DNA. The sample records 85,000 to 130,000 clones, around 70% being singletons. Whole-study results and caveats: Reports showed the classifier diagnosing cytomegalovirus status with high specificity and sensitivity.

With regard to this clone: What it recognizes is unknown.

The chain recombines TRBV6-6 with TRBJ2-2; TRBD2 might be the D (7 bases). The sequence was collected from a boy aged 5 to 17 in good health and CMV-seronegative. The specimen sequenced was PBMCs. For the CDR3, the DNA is TGTGCCAGCAGTTTGGGGGGGCTACGGAACACCGGGGAGCTGTTTTTT. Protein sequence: CASSLGGLRNTGELFF.